This TCR beta chain was identified during a study of blood T cell repertoires in COVID-19. Study-level information: The origin of the acute and convalescent COVID-19 samples was the United States, Italy and Spain. In each case, the material was cDNA or gDNA derived from T cells, B-cell-depleted T cells, or PBMCs.

The CDR3 sequence is 14 residues long. CDR1 LGHDT and CDR2 YNNKEL come from the germline V gene (reference sequence). The germline V and J ends were trimmed by 1 base and 2 bases, with 6 bases remaining between them. Per the study methods: The authors estimated nucleated cell counts from reference gene primer amplification. TCRdb's copy holds only in-frame clones and misses some; the assay was immunoSEQ multiplex PCR. V, J and clone size derive from that table, while D and trimming were established from the DNA sequence. The repertoire includes 150,000 to 200,000 clones, 88% of them detected once, and 2.1% sits in the top ten.

The receptor comes from a man in his 70s with active or convalescent COVID-19. The V and J genes are TRBV3-1 (or the pseudogene TRBV3-2) and TRBJ1-3; D is ambiguous. The sample consisted of peripheral blood. CDR3 sequence: CASSQVGAGNTIYF. As DNA, the CDR3 is TGTGCCAGCAGCCAAGTCGGAGCTGGAAACACCATATATTTT.